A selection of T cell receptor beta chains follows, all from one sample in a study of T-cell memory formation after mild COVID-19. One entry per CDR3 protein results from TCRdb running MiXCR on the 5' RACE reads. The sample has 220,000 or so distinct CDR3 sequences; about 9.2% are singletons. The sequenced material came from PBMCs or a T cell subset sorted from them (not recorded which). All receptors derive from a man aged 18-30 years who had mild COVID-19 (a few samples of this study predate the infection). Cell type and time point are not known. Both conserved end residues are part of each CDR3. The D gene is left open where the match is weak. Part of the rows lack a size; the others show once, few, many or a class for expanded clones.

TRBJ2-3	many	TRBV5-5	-	TGTGCCAGCAGCTTTTGGACTAGCACAGATACGCAGTATTTT	CASSFWTSTDTQYF
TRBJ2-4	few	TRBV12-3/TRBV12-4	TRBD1	TGTGCCAGCAGCACCGGGACAGGGGCCTCACTGGCCAAAAACATTCAGTACTTC	CASSTGTGASLAKNIQYF
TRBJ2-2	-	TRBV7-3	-	TGTGCCAGCAGCACGTCGGGACCGAACACCGGGGAGCTGTTTTTT	CASSTSGPNTGELFF
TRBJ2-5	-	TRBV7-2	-	TGTGCCAGCAGCCCCACGAGGGGCGCGGAGACCCAGTACTTC	CASSPTRGAETQYF
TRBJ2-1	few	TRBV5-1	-	TGCGCCAGCAGTATTAGCGGAGTCAACAATGAGCAGTTCTTC	CASSISGVNNEQFF
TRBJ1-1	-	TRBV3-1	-	TGTGCCAGCAGCCAAGATCGGGCAGGGAACACTGAAGCTTTCTTT	CASSQDRAGNTEAFF
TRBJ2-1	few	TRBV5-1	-	TGCGCCAGCAGCTTGGTTTCTCTAGTCCGGCGCAATGAGCAGTTCTTC	CASSLVSLVRRNEQFF
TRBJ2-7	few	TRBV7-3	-	TGTGCCAGCAGCTTACTGCAGGAAGCTGAGCAGTACTTC	CASSLLQEAEQYF
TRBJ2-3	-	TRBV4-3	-	TGCGCCAGCAGCCAAGAGGTAGGAGGGAGTAGCACAGATACGCAGTATTTT	CASSQEVGGSSTDTQYF
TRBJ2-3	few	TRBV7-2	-	TGTGCCAGCAGCCCCCCCACAGATACGCAGTATTTT	CASSPPTDTQYF
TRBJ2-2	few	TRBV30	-	TGTGCCTGGAAGGTCGGGGTTTTGACCGGGGAGCTGTTTTTT	CAWKVGVLTGELFF
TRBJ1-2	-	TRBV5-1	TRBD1	TGCGCCAGCAGCCCGGACAGGGGGCCCCGGCACTATGGCTACACCTTC	CASSPDRGPRHYGYTF
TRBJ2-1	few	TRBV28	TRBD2	TGTGCCAGCAGTCCGGGACTAGCGGACTCCTACAATGAGCAGTTCTTC	CASSPGLADSYNEQFF
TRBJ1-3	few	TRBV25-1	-	TGTGCCTTACATTGCTCTGGAAACACCATATATTTT	CALHCSGNTIYF
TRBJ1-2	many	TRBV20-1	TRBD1	TGCAGTGTGCCGGACAGGGGACATCTCGGTAATGGCTACACCTTC	CSVPDRGHLGNGYTF
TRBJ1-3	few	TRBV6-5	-	TGTGCCAGCAGCGCCGGGGGTGGAAACACCATATATTTT	CASSAGGGNTIYF
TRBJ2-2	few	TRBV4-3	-	TGCGCCAGCAGCCAAGCGGGGGTCGGGGAGCTGTTTTTT	CASSQAGVGELFF
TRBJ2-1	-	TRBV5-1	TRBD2	TGCGCCAGCAGCTTGGCCGCTAGCGGGGTCTCCTACAATGAGCAGTTCTTC	CASSLAASGVSYNEQFF
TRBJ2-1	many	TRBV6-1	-	TGTGCCAGCGATTCGAACCTTCGGCTCTACAATGAGCAGTTCTTC	CASDSNLRLYNEQFF
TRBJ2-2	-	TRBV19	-	TGTGCCAGTATCCCTCGACACGGAACCGGGGAGCTGTTTTTT	CASIPRHGTGELFF
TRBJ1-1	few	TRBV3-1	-	TGTGCCAGCAGCCAGGGAGGGTCGAACACTGAAGCTTTCTTT	CASSQGGSNTEAFF
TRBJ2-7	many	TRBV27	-	TGTGCCAGCAGTCCCGACAAGCGTGGACTCGTGTACTACGAGCAGTACTTC	CASSPDKRGLVYYEQYF
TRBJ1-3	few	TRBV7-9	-	TGTGCCAGCAGCTACTCGCGACACTCACGGGGGGGCACCATATATTTT	CASSYSRHSRGGTIYF
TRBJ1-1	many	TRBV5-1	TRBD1	TGCGCCAGCAGCTTAGGGGGCGACCTCACTGAAGCTTTCTTT	CASSLGGDLTEAFF
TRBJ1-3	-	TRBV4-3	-	TGCGCCAGCAGCCAAGGCCCCCCAGGAAACACCATATATTTT	CASSQGPPGNTIYF
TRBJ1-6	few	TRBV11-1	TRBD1	TGTGCCAGCAGCTTACCAGGGGGCTCGAGGAATTCACCCCTCCACTTT	CASSLPGGSRNSPLHF
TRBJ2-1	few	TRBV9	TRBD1	TGTGCCAGCAGCGTAGGTACAGGGGCCTACAATGAGCAGTTCTTC	CASSVGTGAYNEQFF
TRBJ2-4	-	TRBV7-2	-	TGTGCCAGCAGCTTAGCGGGCCAAGAGGGCGACATTCAGTACTTC	CASSLAGQEGDIQYF
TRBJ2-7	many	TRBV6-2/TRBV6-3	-	TGTGCCAGCAGTTATCCGGCCTACGAGCAGTACTTC	CASSYPAYEQYF
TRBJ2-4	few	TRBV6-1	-	TGTGCCAGCGGGGTCGAGAACATTCAGTACTTC	CASGVENIQYF
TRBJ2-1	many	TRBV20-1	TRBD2	TGCAGTGCTAGAGATCAGAGCGGGGGGGCCAATGAGCAGTTCTTC	CSARDQSGGANEQFF
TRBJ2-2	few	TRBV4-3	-	TGCGCCAGCAGCCCCCAAACCCCCGAAACGACCGGGGAGCTGTTTTTT	CASSPQTPETTGELFF
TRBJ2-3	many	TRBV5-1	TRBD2	TGCGCCAGCAGCTCGGGACTAGCGGGGGATACAGATACGCAGTATTTT	CASSSGLAGDTDTQYF
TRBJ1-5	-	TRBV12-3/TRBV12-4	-	TGTGCCAGCAGTCCTTTAAGGGAAGGCAATCAGCCCCAGCATTTT	CASSPLREGNQPQHF
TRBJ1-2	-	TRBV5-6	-	TGTGCCAGCAGCCACCGCGTTGCAGGCCCCTACTATGGCTACACCTTC	CASSHRVAGPYYGYTF
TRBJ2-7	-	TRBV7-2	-	TGTGCCAGCAGCTTATCTCCAGGCCCCTACGAGCAGTACTTC	CASSLSPGPYEQYF
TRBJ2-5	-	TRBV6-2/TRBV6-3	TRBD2	TGTGCCAGCAGGACTAGCGGCGCAGAGACCCAGTACTTC	CASRTSGAETQYF
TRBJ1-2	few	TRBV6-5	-	TGTGCCAGCAGTCCTTCTTTTGAGGGGTATGGCTACACCTTC	CASSPSFEGYGYTF
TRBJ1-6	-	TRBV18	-	TGTGCCAGCTCGCCACAAAGGACAGAAAATAATTCACCCCTCCACTTT	CASSPQRTENNSPLHF
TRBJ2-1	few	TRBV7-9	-	TGTGCCAGCAGCTTAGGCGGTGCAGGGCAGTTGAATGAGCAGTTCTTC	CASSLGGAGQLNEQFF
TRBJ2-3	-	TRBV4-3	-	TGCGCCAGCAGCCAAGAGACGAAGAGCCCAGATACGCAGTATTTT	CASSQETKSPDTQYF
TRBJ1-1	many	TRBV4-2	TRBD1	TGTGCCAGCAGCCCACCGGGACAGGGGAACACTGAAGCTTTCTTT	CASSPPGQGNTEAFF
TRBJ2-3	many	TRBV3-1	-	TGTGCCAGCAGCCAAGAAGGGGGGGCTAGCACAGATACGCAGTATTTT	CASSQEGGASTDTQYF
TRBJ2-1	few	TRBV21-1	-	TGTGCCAGCAGCAAAGTACCGGGACAGGGGTCCGACAATGAGCAGTTCTTC	CASSKVPGQGSDNEQFF
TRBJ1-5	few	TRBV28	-	TGTGCCAGCAGTTTCTCAGGTCAGCCCCAGCATTTT	CASSFSGQPQHF
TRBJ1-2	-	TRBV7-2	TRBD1	TGTGCCAGCAGCTTCGGGGACAGGGAGAACTATGGCTACACCTTC	CASSFGDRENYGYTF
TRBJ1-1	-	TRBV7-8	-	TGTGCCAGCAGCCCACAGACAGCGAACACTGAAGCTTTCTTT	CASSPQTANTEAFF
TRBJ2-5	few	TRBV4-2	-	TGTGCCAGCAGCCAAGCAACGGGGGACGGGGAGACCCAGTACTTC	CASSQATGDGETQYF
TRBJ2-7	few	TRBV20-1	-	TGCAGTGCTATGAGGGGTGACAGGACGAGCTCCTACGAGCAGTACTTC	CSAMRGDRTSSYEQYF
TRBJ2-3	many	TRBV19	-	TGTGCCAGTAGCCGGATGGGGGATACGCAGTATTTT	CASSRMGDTQYF
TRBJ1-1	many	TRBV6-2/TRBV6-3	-	TGTGCCAGCACCAACGGGATCACTGAAGCTTTCTTT	CASTNGITEAFF
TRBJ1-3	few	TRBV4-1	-	TGCGCCAGCAGCCAAGTGGGGAGGGAGCGATCTGGAAACACCATATATTTT	CASSQVGRERSGNTIYF
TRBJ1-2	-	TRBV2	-	TGTGCCAGCAGTGAGGGGAGCGGCTACACCTTC	CASSEGSGYTF
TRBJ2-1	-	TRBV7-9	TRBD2	TGTGCCAGCAGCTCAGCACCGGGACTAGCGGGGCAAAGCTCCTACAATGAGCAGTTCTTC	CASSSAPGLAGQSSYNEQFF
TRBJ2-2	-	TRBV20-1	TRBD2	TGCAGTGCTCTTTGGGGGGGGATCACCGGGGAGCTGTTTTTT	CSALWGGITGELFF
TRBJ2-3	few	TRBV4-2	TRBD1	TGTGCCAGCAGCCAGCAGGGACAGGGTGCAGATACGCAGTATTTT	CASSQQGQGADTQYF
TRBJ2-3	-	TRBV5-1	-	TGCGCCAGCAGCTTGGGGTTTTGGACAGATACGCAGTATTTT	CASSLGFWTDTQYF
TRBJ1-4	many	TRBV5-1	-	TGCGCCAGCAGTATCCGGGACGCCGATGAAAAACTGTTTTTT	CASSIRDADEKLFF
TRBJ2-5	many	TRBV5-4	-	TGTGCCAGCAGCTCGCCGACCGAAGGAGAGACCCAGTACTTC	CASSSPTEGETQYF
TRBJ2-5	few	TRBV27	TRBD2	TGTGCCAGCAGTTTAGAAGGCCCGGGACTAGCAGAGACCCAGTACTTC	CASSLEGPGLAETQYF